This T cell receptor beta chain was captured by sequencing in a study of identical twins (dated by TCRdb to the mid-2010s). Turning to the overall study: The study deep-sequenced TCR alpha and beta repertoires from monozygotic twins, unrelated adults of various ages and cord blood to test whether fetal clonotypes persist. To rule out contamination, replicate twin experiments were performed at different times with different library preparation protocols. General conclusions and limits of the study: The excess sharing between twins in beta out-of-frame sequences was weaker because fewer shared sequences reduced the signal-to-noise ratio. Fewer insertions were carried by abundant cord blood beta clonotypes; a weaker similar trend was observed in young adult naive repertoires, while no such trend was observed in memory repertoires. Because the same donors could not be followed over many years, conclusions were based on cross-sectional statistical analysis. In monozygotic twins, out-of-frame TCR alpha sharing was systematically underestimated by recombination models, although the models agreed with sharing between unrelated individuals. Compared with coincidental sharing between unrelated individuals, out-of-frame TCR alpha sequences shared between twins had an excess of sequences with low generation probability. Zero-insertion analyses could be partly confounded by invariant T cells such as MAIT and iNKT, although diverse VJ usage argued against such confounding for most clonotypes.

Via the germline V gene, CDR1 is MNHEY and CDR2 SVGAGI. CDR3 length: 18 amino acids, cysteine to phenylalanine. The sequence is cut down to CDR3 DNA, 54 bases in frame from base 1. V is pared back by 0 bases and J by 4 bases, with 19 bases lying between the germline termini. There are many counts of this clonotype. The antigen it recognizes is unknown. Per-nucleotide qualities are absent, and no much larger clonotype sits a single base away. Library prep was done by 5' RACE. Data came from an Illumina HiSeq 2000. A universal primer binding site was introduced by template switching, and a unique molecular identifier was present in the final cDNA, enabling accurate counting of TCR cDNA molecules. First-strand cDNA for TCR alpha and beta chains was synthesized from specific primers in the conserved constant-segment region. Each cDNA library was double barcoded, with a SMART-Mk sample barcode plus Illumina barcodes, to control for contamination. TruSeq adapter sequences along with Illumina sample barcodes were introduced in two successive PCR steps. Sequencing of the TCR alpha and beta cDNA libraries was done on the Illumina HiSeq platform using custom primers. The authors' pipeline ran thus. MiGEC was used to process raw reads and extract unique molecular identifiers, and MiXCR was used to find CDR3 positions. For each individual, recombination models were inferred using an EM algorithm with the repgenHMM and IGoR tools. Shared clonotypes were analyzed with the tcR package in R, and sharing was normalized by the product of cloneset sizes. To study raw recombination without the effects of thymic and clonal selection, out-of-frame nonproductive sequences were analyzed. In-frame beta chains were kept once TCRdb had trimmed the public reads at Q25 with fastp and called clones with MiXCR. Rows are combined by CDR3 protein, so each entry shows the most common genes and DNA. The V and J calls were not made by the authors but by TCRdb's processing. Present in this sample are roughly 570,000 distinct CDR3 sequences, around 9.6% of which were seen just once. Approximately 3.2% of the sample rests with the top ten.

Only healthy Caucasian donors were included. Three pairs of female monozygotic twins, all aged roughly 18 to 30 years, made up the twin cohort. The RNA used for TCR libraries was isolated from peripheral blood mononuclear cells. These data were likewise used in another study, on yellow fever vaccine responses in identical twins. The other study reports the following: The T cell response to vaccination in identical twins was reported by the authors to appear partly convergent and partly personalized. Focusing on identical twins, the study followed the T cell clones that responded to the vaccine, and did so with precision.

The origin of this receptor is a woman in her late teens or twenties in good health. The receptor chain draws on TRBV6-5 and TRBJ2-1, with the D gene tentatively TRBD1 or TRBD2, based on 5 matching bases in each. Sequenced: PBMCs. The nucleotide sequence reads TGTGCCAGCAGTTACTCGCGGGCACGAAGAGGGGCGTACAATGAGCAGTTCTTC. This encodes CASSYSRARRGAYNEQFF.